What follows is one T cell receptor beta chain and its context. The template used for profiling TCR beta VDJ and CDR3 was genomic DNA. TCRdb called the reads again in MiXCR, with one record for every CDR3 protein. Of 250,000 to 300,000 distinct CDR3 sequences in the sample, approximately 57% are singletons; the top ten hold roughly 8%. The data originate from a study of CD8+CD57+ T cells in acquired aplastic anemia. The length of the CDR3 is 13 residues. Germline CDR1 reads DFQATT; CDR2 reads SNEGSKA (reference sequence). The V and J ends lost 1 base and 4 bases respectively, with 9 bases between them.

The clonotype originates from a human donor with severe aplastic anemia or a healthy control (not recorded which). This chain uses TRBV20-1 with TRBJ2-3, with D possibly TRBD1 on 5 matching bases. Material for sequencing was sorted CD4+, CD8+, or CD8+CD57+ T cells (not recorded which) from PBMCs. CDR3 sequence reads: CSARAQGSDTQYF. DNA of the CDR3: TGCAGTGCTAGAGCTCAGGGCTCAGATACGCAGTATTTT.